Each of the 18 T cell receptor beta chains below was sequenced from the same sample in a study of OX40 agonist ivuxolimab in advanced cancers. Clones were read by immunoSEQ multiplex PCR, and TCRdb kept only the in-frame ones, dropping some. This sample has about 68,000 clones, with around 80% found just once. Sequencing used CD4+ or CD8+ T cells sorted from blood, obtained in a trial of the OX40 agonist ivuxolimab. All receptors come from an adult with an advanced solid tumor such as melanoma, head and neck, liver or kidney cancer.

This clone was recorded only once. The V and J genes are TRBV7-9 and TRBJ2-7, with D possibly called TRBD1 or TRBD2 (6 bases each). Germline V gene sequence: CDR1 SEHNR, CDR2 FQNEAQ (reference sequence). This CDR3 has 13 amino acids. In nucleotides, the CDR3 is TGTGCTTCCGAGGGGGGAGGCTCCTACGAGCAGTACTTC. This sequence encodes CASEGGGSYEQYF.

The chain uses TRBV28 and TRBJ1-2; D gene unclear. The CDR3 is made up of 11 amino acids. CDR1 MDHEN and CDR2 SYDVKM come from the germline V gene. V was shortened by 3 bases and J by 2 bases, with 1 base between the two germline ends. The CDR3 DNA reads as TGTGCCAGCAGTTTCAACTATGGCTACACCTTC. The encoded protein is CASSFNYGYTF.

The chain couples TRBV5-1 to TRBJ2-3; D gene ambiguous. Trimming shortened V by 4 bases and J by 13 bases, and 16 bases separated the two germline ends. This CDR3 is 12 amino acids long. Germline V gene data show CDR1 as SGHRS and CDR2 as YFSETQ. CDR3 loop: CASSAEVSREYF. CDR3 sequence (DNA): TGCGCCAGCAGCGCAGAAGTAAGCCGGGAGTATTTT.

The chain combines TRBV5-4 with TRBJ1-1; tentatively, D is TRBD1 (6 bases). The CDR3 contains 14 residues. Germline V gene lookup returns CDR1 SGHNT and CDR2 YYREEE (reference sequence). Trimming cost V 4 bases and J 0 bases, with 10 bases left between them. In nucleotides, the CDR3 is TGTGCCAGCAGCATACAGGGAATGAACACTGAAGCTTTCTTT. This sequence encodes CASSIQGMNTEAFF.

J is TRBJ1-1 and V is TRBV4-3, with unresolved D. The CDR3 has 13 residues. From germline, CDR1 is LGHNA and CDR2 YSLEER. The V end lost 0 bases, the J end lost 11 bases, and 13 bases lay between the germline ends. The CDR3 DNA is TGCGCCAGCAGCCAAGATGTGGGGAGGGCGGCTTTCTTT. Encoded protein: CASSQDVGRAAFF.

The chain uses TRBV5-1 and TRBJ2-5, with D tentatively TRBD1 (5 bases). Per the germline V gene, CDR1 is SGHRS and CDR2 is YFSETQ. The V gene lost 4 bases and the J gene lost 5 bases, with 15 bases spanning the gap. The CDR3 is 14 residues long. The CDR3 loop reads CASSVTVMQETQYF. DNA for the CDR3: TGCGCCAGCAGCGTGACAGTTATGCAGGAGACCCAGTACTTC.

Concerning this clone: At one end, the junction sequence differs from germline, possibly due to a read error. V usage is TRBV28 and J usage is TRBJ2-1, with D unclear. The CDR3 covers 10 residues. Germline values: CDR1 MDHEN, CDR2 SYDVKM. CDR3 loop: CASSYNEQFF. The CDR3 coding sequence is TGTGCCAGCAGTTACAACGAGCAGTTCTTC.

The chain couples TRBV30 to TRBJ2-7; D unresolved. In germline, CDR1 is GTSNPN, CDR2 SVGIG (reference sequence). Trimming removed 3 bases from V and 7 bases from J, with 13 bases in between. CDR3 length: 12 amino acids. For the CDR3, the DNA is TGTGCCTGGAGCCGACTCGACCCTGAGCAGTACTTC. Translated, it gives CAWSRLDPEQYF.

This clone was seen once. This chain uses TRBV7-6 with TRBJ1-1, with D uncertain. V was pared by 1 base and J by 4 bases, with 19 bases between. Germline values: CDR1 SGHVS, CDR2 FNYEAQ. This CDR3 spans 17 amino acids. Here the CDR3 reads CASSLESVGRTFTEAFF. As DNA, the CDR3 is TGTGCCAGCAGCTTAGAATCTGTCGGTCGGACTTTCACTGAAGCTTTCTTT.

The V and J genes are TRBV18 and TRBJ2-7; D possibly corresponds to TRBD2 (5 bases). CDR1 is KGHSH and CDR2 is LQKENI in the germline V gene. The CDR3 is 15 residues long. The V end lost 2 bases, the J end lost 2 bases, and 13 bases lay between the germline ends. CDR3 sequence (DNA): TGTGCCAGCTCACCAGGATTCGAGGGAACCTACGAGCAGTACTTC. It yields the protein CASSPGFEGTYEQYF.

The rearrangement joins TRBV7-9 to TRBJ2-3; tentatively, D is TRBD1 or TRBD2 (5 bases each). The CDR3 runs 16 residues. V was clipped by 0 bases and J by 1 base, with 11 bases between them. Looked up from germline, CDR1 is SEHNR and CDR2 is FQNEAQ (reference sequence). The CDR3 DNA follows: TGTGCCAGCAGCTTAGCGAGGGGCAGAGGCACAGATACGCAGTATTTT. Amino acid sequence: CASSLARGRGTDTQYF. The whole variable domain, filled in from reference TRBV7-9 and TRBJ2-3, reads DTGVSQNPRHKITKRGQNVTFRCDPISEHNRLYWYRQTLGQGPEFLTYFQNEAQLEKSRLLSDRFSAERPKGSFSTLEIQRTEQGDSAMYLCASSLARGRGTDTQYFGPGTRLTVL.

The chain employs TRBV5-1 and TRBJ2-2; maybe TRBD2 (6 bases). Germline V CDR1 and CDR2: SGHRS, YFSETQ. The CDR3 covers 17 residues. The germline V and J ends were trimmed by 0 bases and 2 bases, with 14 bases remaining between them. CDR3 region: CASSLAGPGRNTGELFF. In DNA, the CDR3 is TGCGCCAGCAGCTTGGCTGGGCCCGGGAGAAACACCGGGGAGCTGTTTTTT.

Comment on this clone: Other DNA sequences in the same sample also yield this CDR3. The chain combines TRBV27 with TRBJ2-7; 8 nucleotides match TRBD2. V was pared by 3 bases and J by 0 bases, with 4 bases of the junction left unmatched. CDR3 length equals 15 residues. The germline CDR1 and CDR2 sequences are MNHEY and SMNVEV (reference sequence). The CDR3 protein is CASSLIAGSSYEQYF. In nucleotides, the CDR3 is TGTGCCAGCAGTTTGATAGCGGGAAGCTCCTACGAGCAGTACTTC.

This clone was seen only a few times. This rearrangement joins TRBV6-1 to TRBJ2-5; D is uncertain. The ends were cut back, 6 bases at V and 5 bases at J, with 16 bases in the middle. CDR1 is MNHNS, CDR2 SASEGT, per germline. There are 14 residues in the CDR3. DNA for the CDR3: TGTGCCAGCAGAGACGACATGGGTGTGGAGACCCAGTACTTC. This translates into CASRDDMGVETQYF.

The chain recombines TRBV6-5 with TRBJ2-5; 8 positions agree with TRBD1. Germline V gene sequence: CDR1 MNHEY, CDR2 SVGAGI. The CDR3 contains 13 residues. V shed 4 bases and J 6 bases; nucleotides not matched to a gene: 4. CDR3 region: CASSSDREQTQYF. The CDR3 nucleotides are TGTGCCAGCAGTTCGGACAGGGAGCAGACCCAGTACTTC.

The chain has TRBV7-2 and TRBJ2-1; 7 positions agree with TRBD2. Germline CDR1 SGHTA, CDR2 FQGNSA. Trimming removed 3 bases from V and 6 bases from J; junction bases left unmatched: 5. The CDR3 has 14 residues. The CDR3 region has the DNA TGTGCCAGCAGCTTGGGAGGGCTGGGCAATGAGCAGTTCTTC. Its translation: CASSLGGLGNEQFF.

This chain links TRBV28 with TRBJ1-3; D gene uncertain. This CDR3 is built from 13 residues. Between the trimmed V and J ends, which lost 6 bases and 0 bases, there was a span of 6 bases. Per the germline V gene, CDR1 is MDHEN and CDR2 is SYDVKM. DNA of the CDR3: TGTGCCAGCAGGGCAGCCTCTGGAAACACCATATATTTT. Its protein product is CASRAASGNTIYF.

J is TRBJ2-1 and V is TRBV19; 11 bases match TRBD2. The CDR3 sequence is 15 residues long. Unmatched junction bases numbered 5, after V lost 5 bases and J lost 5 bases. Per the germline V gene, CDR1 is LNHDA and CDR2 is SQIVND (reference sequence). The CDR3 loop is CASSDLGLADNEQFF. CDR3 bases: TGTGCCAGTAGTGACTTGGGACTAGCGGACAATGAGCAGTTCTTC.